These 8 T cell receptor beta chains share one sample of origin, sequenced in a study of T cells after yellow fever vaccination. From the 5' RACE reads, TCRdb called clonotypes with MiXCR, one entry per CDR3 protein. The profile shows a few hundred thousand distinct CDR3 sequences, about 6% of them singletons. This specimen was PBMCs, taken 5 days after the yellow fever booster vaccination. All receptors come from a man aged 30 to 39 who received the YFV17D yellow fever vaccine.

This clonotype occurred many times. The chain uses TRBV5-1 and TRBJ2-3, with D hard to call. Per the germline V gene, CDR1 is SGHRS and CDR2 is YFSETQ. V gave up 1 base and J gave up 6 bases, with 12 bases separating them. CDR3 length: 14 residues. CDR3 loop: CASSLPSKTDTQYF. The CDR3 DNA is TGCGCCAGCAGCTTGCCCTCAAAAACGGATACGCAGTATTTT.

A few counts support this clonotype. This CDR3 is CAGGTGPTGELFF. In nucleotides, the CDR3 is TGTGCCGGAGGGACAGGGCCTACCGGGGAGCTGTTTTTT. The chain couples TRBV30 to TRBJ2-2; 9 bases match TRBD1. The CDR3 has 13 amino acids. Germline CDR1 is GTSNPN and CDR2 is SVGIG (reference sequence). J lost 5 bases, V lost 8 bases, and 6 bases had no gene match.

This clonotype was seen many times. The gene calls are TRBV27 and TRBJ2-3; D gene uncertain. Trimming left V 6 bases short and J 0 bases short, with 13 bases between. This CDR3 is 15 amino acids long. The germline CDR1 and CDR2 sequences are MNHEY and SMNVEV (reference sequence). The CDR3 loop is CASSSMVRSTDTQYF. The CDR3 coding sequence is TGTGCCAGCAGCTCCATGGTGAGGAGCACAGATACGCAGTATTTT.

This rearrangement joins TRBV5-1 to TRBJ1-2; weak D call: TRBD1 (5 bases). The ends were cut back, 3 bases at V and 4 bases at J, with 19 bases in the middle. The CDR3 spans 16 residues. Germline CDR1 SGHRS, CDR2 YFSETQ. The CDR3 here is CASSSTTGSRSYGYTF. The CDR3 nucleotides are TGCGCCAGCAGCTCGACAACAGGTTCCCGTAGCTATGGCTACACCTTC.

This clonotype was counted a single time. The V call is TRBV18, the J call TRBJ2-5, with D unclear. Germline CDR1 reads KGHSH; CDR2 reads LQKENI. CDR3 length equals 11 residues. Trimming removed 3 bases at V and 5 bases at J, with 4 bases between. CDR3 DNA sequence: TGTGCCAGCTCACCTTATGAGACCCAGTACTTC. Protein product: CASSPYETQYF.

This clonotype appeared a few times. In nucleotides, the CDR3 is TGTGCCAGCTCACCTGAAGCGGGAAGACTAGGTGAGCAGTACTTC. Translation: CASSPEAGRLGEQYF. The chain joins TRBV18 to TRBJ2-7; the match to TRBD2 covers 7 bases. There are 15 residues in the CDR3. The germline CDR1 and CDR2 sequences are KGHSH and LQKENI. J lost 7 bases, V lost 3 bases, and 12 bases had no gene match.

In this sample, this clonotype turned up a few times. The rearrangement links TRBV7-2 to TRBJ1-5; D is possibly TRBD1 (6 bases). The CDR3 extends over 14 amino acids. Germline V gene lookup returns CDR1 SGHTA and CDR2 FQGNSA. V was shortened by 5 bases and J by 3 bases, with 11 bases between the two germline ends. This CDR3 reads CASSIGQTNQPQHF. DNA of the CDR3: TGTGCCAGCAGCATCGGACAGACCAATCAGCCCCAGCATTTT.

This clonotype turned up a few times. The chain has TRBV28 and TRBJ1-5, with 9 bases matching TRBD1. Germline trimming cut 6 bases from V and 1 base from J; bases unmatched to any gene: 4. This CDR3 has 15 residues. Per the germline V gene, CDR1 is MDHEN and CDR2 is SYDVKM. The CDR3 here is CASRPQGASNQPQHF. The CDR3 nucleotides read TGTGCCAGCAGACCACAGGGGGCCAGCAATCAGCCCCAGCATTTT.